The 13 T cell receptor beta chains reported below all come from one sample, sequenced in a study of Graves' ophthalmopathy and Graves' hyperthyroidism. TCR beta CDR3 regions were amplified from RNA transcripts. Amplification began with first-round RT-PCR using HTBI primers, then second-round multiplex PCR was performed. TCRdb reprocessed the multiplex PCR reads with MiXCR, giving one entry per CDR3 protein. The table shows around 1.1 million distinct CDR3 sequences, with approximately 35% occurring only once. Material: peripheral blood or thyroid tissue (not recorded which). Every receptor here comes from an adult man with Graves' hyperthyroidism.

This clonotype has at least ten counts. The rearrangement links TRBV7-2 to TRBJ2-2, with D unclear. The CDR3 is made up of 12 amino acids. V was shortened by 5 bases and J by 13 bases, with 14 bases between the two germline ends. Germline-derived CDR1 and CDR2 are SGHTA and FQGNSA. The CDR3 loop reads CASSPQLGTLFF. The CDR3 DNA reads TGTGCCAGCAGCCCGCAGCTAGGAACGCTGTTTTTT.

This clonotype appeared many times. CDR3 in amino acids: CASSPDRVSQPQHF. CDR3 DNA sequence: TGTGCCAGCAGTCCCGACAGGGTCAGTCAGCCCCAGCATTTT. The chain recombines TRBV12-3 or TRBV12-4 with TRBJ1-5, with 7 positions matching TRBD1. The ends lost 5 bases at V and 6 bases at J; junction bases unmatched: 7. The CDR3 is 14 amino acids.

This clonotype appeared once. The chain has TRBV13 and TRBJ1-2, with D hard to call. In germline, CDR1 is PRHDT, CDR2 FYEKMQ (reference sequence). The V end was cut by 5 bases, the J end by 5 bases, with 9 bases between. This CDR3 contains 12 residues. The CDR3 DNA reads as TGTGCCAGCAGCCTCGACAAGTATGGCTACACCTTC. This codes for CASSLDKYGYTF.

The genes are TRBV6-5 and TRBJ1-1; unclear D gene. Deletions cut 3 bases from V and 1 base from J, with 6 bases between. CDR3 length equals 13 residues. The V gene's germline CDR1 is MNHEY and CDR2 SVGAGI. The CDR3 here is CASSYEANTEAFF. The CDR3 DNA follows: TGTGCCAGCAGTTATGAGGCGAACACTGAAGCTTTCTTT.

The chain recombines TRBV10-2 with TRBJ2-7; D not certain. This CDR3 comprises 14 residues. Germline lookup yields CDR1 WSHSY and CDR2 SAAADI. The V gene lost 1 base and the J gene lost 2 bases, with 9 bases spanning the gap. CDR3 sequence reads: CASSEFRQPYEQYF. Here the CDR3 DNA reads TGCGCCAGCAGTGAGTTCCGGCAGCCCTACGAGCAGTACTTC.

The chain links TRBV29-1 to TRBJ1-5; D unclear. The CDR3 has 14 residues. Per germline, CDR1 SQVTM and CDR2 ANQGSEA. V lost 7 bases, J lost 0 bases, and 13 bases lay in between. CDR3 DNA sequence: TGCAGCGGACAAACACCATATAGCAATCAGCCCCAGCATTTT. Translated: CSGQTPYSNQPQHF.

The table lists this clonotype with many counts. V and J are TRBV5-1 and TRBJ1-4, with D hard to call. V was clipped by 4 bases and J by 4 bases, with 11 bases between them. The length of the CDR3 is 14 residues. CDR1 and CDR2 (germline): SGHRS, YFSETQ. CDR3: CASSLGRINEKLFF. In DNA, the CDR3 is TGCGCCAGCAGCCTTGGACGGATTAATGAAAAACTGTTTTTT.

This clonotype was observed many times. The V gene is TRBV12-3 or TRBV12-4, the J gene TRBJ2-7; 7 bases fit TRBD2. Trimming removed 6 bases from V and 7 bases from J; junction bases left unmatched: 3. CDR3 length: 11 residues. In DNA form, the CDR3 reads TGTGCCAGCAGCCACGGGAGGGAGCAGTACTTC. Translated: CASSHGREQYF.

This clonotype has just a few counts. A junction end diverges from the germline sequence, so it may reflect a read error. The chain recombines TRBV7-2 with TRBJ1-4; 7 bases align to TRBD1. Germline V gene lookup returns CDR1 SGHTA and CDR2 FQGNSA. CDR3 length: 13 amino acids. The chain's CDR3 is CASSLRQGEGLLF. CDR3 in DNA: TGTGCCAGCAGCCTTAGACAGGGAGAGGGACTGCTTTTT.

The chain employs TRBV14 and TRBJ2-5; possible D gene TRBD2, 5 bases. The V end lost 0 bases, the J end lost 0 bases, and 14 bases lay between the germline ends. Germline assignment: CDR1 SGHDN and CDR2 FVKESK. The CDR3 is 17 amino acids. The CDR3 loop reads CASSQEGLRMYQETQYF. The CDR3 DNA sequence: TGTGCCAGCAGCCAAGAAGGACTCCGAATGTACCAAGAGACCCAGTACTTC.

A word on this clonotype: A read error is possible here, since a much larger clone lies one base away. The genes are TRBV6-5 and TRBJ2-7; perhaps TRBD1 as D (6 bases). This CDR3 is built from 13 residues. Germline V CDR1 and CDR2: MNHEY, SVGAGI. V was trimmed by 10 bases and J by 3 bases, leaving 16 bases between them. CDR3 nucleotide sequence: TGTGCCACCAGCCACAGGGCTTACTACGAGCAGTACTTC. This sequence encodes CATSHRAYYEQYF.

The sample holds many counts of this clonotype. This rearrangement joins TRBV7-3 to TRBJ1-2; 7 nucleotides agree with TRBD1. Germline-derived CDR1 and CDR2 are SGHTA and FQGTGA. This CDR3 has 15 amino acids. Trimming removed 3 bases from V and 6 bases from J; junction bases left unmatched: 10. The CDR3 is CASSLEGASSDGYTF. DNA for the CDR3: TGTGCCAGCAGCTTGGAGGGGGCCAGCTCGGATGGCTACACCTTC.

The V call is TRBV20-1, the J call TRBJ1-6, with 8 positions matching TRBD1. The trim removed 5 bases at V and 3 bases at J, leaving 6 bases unmatched. Germline V gene data show CDR1 as DFQATT and CDR2 as SNEGSKA (reference sequence). CDR3 length: 15 residues. CDR3 nucleotide sequence: TGCAGTGCTCCCCGGGGACAGGTCTATAATTCACCCCTCCACTTT. Protein sequence: CSAPRGQVYNSPLHF.